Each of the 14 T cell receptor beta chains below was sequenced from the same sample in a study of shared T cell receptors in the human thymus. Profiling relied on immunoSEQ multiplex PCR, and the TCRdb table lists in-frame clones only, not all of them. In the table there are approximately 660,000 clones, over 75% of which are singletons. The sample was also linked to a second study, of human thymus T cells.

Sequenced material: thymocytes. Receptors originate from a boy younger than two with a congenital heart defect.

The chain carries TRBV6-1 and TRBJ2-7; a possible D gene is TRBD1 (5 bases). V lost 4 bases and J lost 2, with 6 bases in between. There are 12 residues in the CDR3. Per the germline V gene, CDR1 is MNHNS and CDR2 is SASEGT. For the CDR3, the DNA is TGTGCCAGCAGTGGACAGCCCTACGAGCAGTACTTC. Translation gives CASSGQPYEQYF.

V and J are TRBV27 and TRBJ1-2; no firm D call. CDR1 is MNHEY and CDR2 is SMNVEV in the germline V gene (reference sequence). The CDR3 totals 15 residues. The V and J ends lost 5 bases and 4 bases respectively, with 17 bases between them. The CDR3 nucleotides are TGTGCCAGCAGTGGAACTGGGCCCCCTGGCTATGGCTACACCTTC. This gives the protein CASSGTGPPGYGYTF.

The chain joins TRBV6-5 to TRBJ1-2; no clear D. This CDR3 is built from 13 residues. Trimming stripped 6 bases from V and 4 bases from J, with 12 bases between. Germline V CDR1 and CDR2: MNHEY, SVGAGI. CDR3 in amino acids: CASRPSGGYGYTF. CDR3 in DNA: TGTGCCAGCAGGCCGTCGGGTGGCTATGGCTACACCTTC.

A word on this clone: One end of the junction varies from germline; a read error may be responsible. The CDR3 loop is CASTLKGQGARDTEAFF. DNA for the CDR3: TGTGCCAGCACCTTGAAGGGACAGGGGGCGAGGGACACTGAAGCTTTCTTT. The chain has TRBV5-5 and TRBJ1-1; 12 bases map to TRBD1. Germline V gene lookup returns CDR1 SGHKS and CDR2 YYEKEE (reference sequence). This CDR3 has 17 amino acids.

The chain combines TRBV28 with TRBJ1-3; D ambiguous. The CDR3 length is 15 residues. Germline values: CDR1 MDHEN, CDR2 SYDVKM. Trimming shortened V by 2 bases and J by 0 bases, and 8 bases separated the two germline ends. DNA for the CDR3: TGTGCCAGCAGTTTAGACAACCGCTCTGGAAACACCATATATTTT. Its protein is CASSLDNRSGNTIYF.

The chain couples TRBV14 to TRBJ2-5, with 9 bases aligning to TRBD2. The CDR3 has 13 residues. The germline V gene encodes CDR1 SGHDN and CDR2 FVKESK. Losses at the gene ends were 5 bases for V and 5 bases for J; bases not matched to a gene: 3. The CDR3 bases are TGTGCCAGCAGCGATGGACTAGCGGAGACCCAGTACTTC. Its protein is CASSDGLAETQYF.

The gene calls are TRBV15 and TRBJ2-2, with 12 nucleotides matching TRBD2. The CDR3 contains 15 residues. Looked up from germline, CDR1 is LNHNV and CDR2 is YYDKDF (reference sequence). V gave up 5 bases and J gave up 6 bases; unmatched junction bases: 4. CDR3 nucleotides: TGTGCCACCAGCTCTAGCGGGAGGGCCCCCGGGGAGCTGTTTTTT. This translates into CATSSSGRAPGELFF.

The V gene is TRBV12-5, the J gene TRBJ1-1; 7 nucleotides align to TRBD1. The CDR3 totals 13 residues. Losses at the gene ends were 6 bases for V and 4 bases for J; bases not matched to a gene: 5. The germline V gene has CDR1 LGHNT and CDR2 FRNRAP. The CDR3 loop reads CASGDRPPTEAFF. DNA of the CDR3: TGTGCTAGTGGGGACAGGCCCCCCACTGAAGCTTTCTTT.

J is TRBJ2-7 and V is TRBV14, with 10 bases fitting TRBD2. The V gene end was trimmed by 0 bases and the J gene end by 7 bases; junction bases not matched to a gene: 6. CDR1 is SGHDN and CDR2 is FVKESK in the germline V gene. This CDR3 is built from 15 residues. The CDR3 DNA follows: TGTGCCAGCAGCCAAGATAAGCGGGGGGGTTATGAGCAGTACTTC. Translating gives CASSQDKRGGYEQYF.

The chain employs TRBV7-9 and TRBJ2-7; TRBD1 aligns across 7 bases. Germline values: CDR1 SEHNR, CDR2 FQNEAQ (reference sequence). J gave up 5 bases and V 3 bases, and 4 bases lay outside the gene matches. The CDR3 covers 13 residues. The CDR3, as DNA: TGTGCCAGCAGCTTGGGGACAGAGAACGAGCAGTACTTC. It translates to CASSLGTENEQYF.

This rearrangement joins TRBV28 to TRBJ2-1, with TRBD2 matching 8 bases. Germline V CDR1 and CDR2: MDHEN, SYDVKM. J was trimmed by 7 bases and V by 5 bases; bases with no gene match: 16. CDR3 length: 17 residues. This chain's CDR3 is CASSPSITTGGGNEQFF. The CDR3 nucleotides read TGTGCCAGCAGTCCTTCGATAACGACGGGAGGGGGGAATGAGCAGTTCTTC.

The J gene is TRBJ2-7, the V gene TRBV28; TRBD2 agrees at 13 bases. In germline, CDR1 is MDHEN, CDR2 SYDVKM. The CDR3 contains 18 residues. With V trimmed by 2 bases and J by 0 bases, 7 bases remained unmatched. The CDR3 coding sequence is TGTGCCAGCAGTTTACGACTAGCGGGAGGTAACCCCTCCTACGAGCAGTACTTC. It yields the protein CASSLRLAGGNPSYEQYF.

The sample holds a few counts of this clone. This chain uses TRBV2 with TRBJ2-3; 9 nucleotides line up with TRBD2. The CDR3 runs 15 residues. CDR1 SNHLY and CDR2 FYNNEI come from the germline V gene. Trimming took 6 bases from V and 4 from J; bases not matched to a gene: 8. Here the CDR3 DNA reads TGTGCCAGCAGCGGCATGCGGGGGGGCCCAGATACGCAGTATTTT. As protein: CASSGMRGGPDTQYF.

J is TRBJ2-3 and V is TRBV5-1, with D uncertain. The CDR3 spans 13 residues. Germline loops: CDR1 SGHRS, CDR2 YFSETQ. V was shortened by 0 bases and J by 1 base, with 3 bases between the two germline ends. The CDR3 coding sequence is TGCGCCAGCAGCTTGGCGGGCACAGATACGCAGTATTTT. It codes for CASSLAGTDTQYF. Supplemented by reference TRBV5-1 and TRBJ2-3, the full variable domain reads KAGVTQTPRYLIKTRGQQVTLSCSPISGHRSVSWYQQTPGQGLQFLFEYFSETQRNKGNFPGRFSGRQFSNSRSEMNVSTLELGDSALYLCASSLAGTDTQYFGPGTRLTVL.